This T cell receptor beta chain was sequenced for a study of T-cell memory formation after mild COVID-19. General observations from the study: From day 15 to 85, contracting clones were balanced between CD4 and CD8, whereas later expanders leaned toward CD4+. Detection of some responders pre-infection suggested pre-existing cross-reactive memory T cells participated.

Germline V gene data show CDR1 as KGHSH and CDR2 as LQKENI. This CDR3 contains 15 residues. Losses at the gene ends were 5 bases for V and 5 bases for J; bases not matched to a gene: 8. TCRdb analysed the 5' RACE reads with MiXCR anew, one entry per CDR3 protein. Of 350,000 or so distinct CDR3 sequences in the sample, 20% to 25% were seen once. This clonotype was seen more than once but under ten times. Antigen unknown. What was sequenced was PBMCs or a T cell subset sorted from them (not recorded which). This chain connects TRBV18 to TRBJ1-5, with 8 positions matching TRBD1. The TCR comes from a man aged 18 to 29 who had mild COVID-19 (a few samples of this study predate the infection). Cell type and time point are not known. CDR3 nucleotide sequence: TGTGCCAGCTCAGCCGGACAGGGAGGGTATCAGCCCCAGCATTTT. Protein: CASSAGQGGYQPQHF.